This T cell receptor (beta chain) was found in a study of metastatic and nonmetastatic thyroid tumors. TCRdb reassembled clones from the PCR reads with MiXCR. The data contain over 10,000 clones, 25% to 35% of them singletons. Thyroid surgery was performed in patients who had received no treatment beforehand. CDR3 size: 15 residues. V was trimmed by 0 bases and J by 5 bases, leaving 16 bases between them. Germline CDR1 and CDR2: DFQATT and SNEGSKA (reference sequence). This clone was counted at least ten times. The receptor's source is a female donor with papillary thyroid cancer or a benign thyroid nodule (not recorded which). Some clones in this sample may be carry-over from other donors' samples. The gene calls are TRBV20-1 and TRBJ2-5; D gene unclear. Sequencing was done on a sample of tumor tissue. The CDR3 region is CSARDQRALKETQYF. Here the CDR3 DNA reads TGCAGTGCTAGAGACCAACGAGCGTTGAAGGAGACCCAGTACTTC.